These 4 T cell receptor beta chains originate from one sample sequenced in a study of T cells in Graves' hyperthyroidism and ophthalmopathy. The CDR3 regions of TCR beta were amplified from RNA transcripts. Using the HTBI primer set, a first-round RT-PCR was run on the TCR CDR3. TCRdb passed the multiplex PCR reads through MiXCR, listing each CDR3 protein once. Counted here are 450,000 to 600,000 distinct CDR3 sequences, just under 20% occurring once; the ten biggest clones make up roughly 44%. The sample comprised blood. These receptors originate from a man aged 40-49 years with Graves' ophthalmopathy.

This clonotype was seen only a few times. The gene calls are TRBV20-1 and TRBJ2-7; D ambiguous. V lost 1 base to trimming and J lost 6 bases, with 22 bases between them. There are 16 residues in the CDR3. In germline, CDR1 is DFQATT, CDR2 SNEGSKA (reference sequence). CDR3 residues: CSARVTSDPFLPEQYF. Written as DNA, the CDR3 is TGCAGTGCTAGAGTTACCTCGGACCCCTTCCTTCCCGAGCAGTACTTC.

Written as DNA, the CDR3 is TGTGCCAGCAGCTTGTCGCTAGCGGGAGATGTGGAGCAGTTCTTC. Protein product: CASSLSLAGDVEQFF. The chain has TRBV7-9 and TRBJ2-1; 10 bases line up with TRBD2. CDR1 is SEHNR, CDR2 FQNEAQ, per germline (reference sequence). The CDR3 covers 15 residues. V shed 3 bases and J 10 bases; nucleotides not matched to a gene: 9.

The chain has TRBV27 and TRBJ2-7; TRBD1 matches 9 bases. The germline CDR1 and CDR2 sequences are MNHEY and SMNVEV (reference sequence). The ends lost 7 bases at V and 4 bases at J; junction bases unmatched: 14. The CDR3 extends over 16 amino acids. The CDR3 coding sequence is TGTGCCAGCATTCCTGCTCCGGGACAGGGAGGGTACGAGCAGTACTTC. Amino acids: CASIPAPGQGGYEQYF.

Ten or more counts support this clonotype. The chain is built from TRBV7-2 and TRBJ2-1; 13 nucleotides line up with TRBD2. Per the germline V gene, CDR1 is SGHTA and CDR2 is FQGNSA. J was trimmed by 7 bases and V by 5 bases; bases with no gene match: 5. The CDR3 is 15 amino acids. The CDR3: CASSPGLAGQNEQFF. CDR3 sequence (DNA): TGTGCCAGCAGCCCGGGACTAGCGGGACAGAATGAGCAGTTCTTC.